Presented here are 21 T cell receptor beta chains from one specimen sequenced in a study of OX40 agonist ivuxolimab in advanced cancers. Here immunoSEQ multiplex PCR was the method, and the copy in TCRdb shows in-frame clones only, minus some. The table has 20,000 to 30,000 clones, more than 70% seen once. The starting material was CD4+ or CD8+ T cells sorted from blood, obtained in a trial of the OX40 agonist ivuxolimab. These receptors all come from an adult with an advanced solid tumor such as melanoma, head and neck, liver or kidney cancer.

The rearrangement uses TRBV4-2 and TRBJ2-1; 13 nucleotides agree with TRBD2. V lost 2 bases and J lost 5; bases outside the gene matches: 12. This CDR3 has 19 amino acids. The germline V gene encodes CDR1 LGHNA and CDR2 YNFKEQ. CDR3 residues: CASSQRPPGLAGDDNEQFF. In DNA, the CDR3 is TGTGCCAGCAGCCAAAGACCCCCCGGACTAGCGGGGGACGACAATGAGCAGTTCTTC.

V and J are TRBV4-3 and TRBJ2-5; a possible D gene is TRBD2 (7 bases). The V and J ends lost 4 bases and 1 base respectively, with 19 bases between them. Germline CDR1 LGHNA, CDR2 YSLEER. CDR3 length equals 17 residues. The chain's CDR3 is CASSPRGGLSVQETQYF. CDR3 DNA sequence: TGCGCCAGCAGCCCAAGGGGGGGGCTATCGGTCCAAGAGACCCAGTACTTC.

This chain connects TRBV10-3 to TRBJ2-7; 9 bases match TRBD1. V lost 3 bases and J lost 5; bases outside the gene matches: 5. This CDR3 is built from 14 residues. Per germline, CDR1 ENHRY and CDR2 SYGVKD. The CDR3 spells CAISDGTGTDEQYF. CDR3 bases: TGTGCCATCAGTGATGGGACAGGGACGGACGAGCAGTACTTC.

This clone was recorded once. The V call is TRBV19, the J call TRBJ1-6; D remains ambiguous. This CDR3 is 17 amino acids long. CDR1 and CDR2 (germline): LNHDA, SQIVND (reference sequence). V was trimmed by 5 bases and J by 3 bases, leaving 17 bases between them. CDR3: CASSPSAESYYNSPLHF. The DNA for the CDR3 is TGTGCCAGTAGTCCTTCTGCGGAGAGCTACTATAATTCACCCCTCCACTTT. The full variable domain, in which reference TRBV19 and TRBJ1-6 provide the parts outside the CDR3, is DGGITQSPKYLFRKEGQNVTLSCEQNLNHDAMYWYRQDPGQGLRLIYYSQIVNDFQKGDIAEGYSVSREKKESFPLTVTSAQKNPTAFYLCASSPSAESYYNSPLHFGNGTRLTVT.

This chain uses TRBV28 with TRBJ2-1, with D tentatively TRBD1 (6 bases). This CDR3 is built from 12 residues. The V end lost 3 bases, the J end lost 12 bases, and 12 bases lay between the germline ends. Looked up from germline, CDR1 is MDHEN and CDR2 is SYDVKM. The CDR3 DNA reads as TGTGCCAGCAGTTTGTGGGGGCAGGCGCAGTTCTTC. This translates into CASSLWGQAQFF.

V and J are TRBV6-1 and TRBJ1-2; D gene uncertain. This CDR3 contains 11 residues. Germline V lookup: CDR1 MNHNS, CDR2 SASEGT. V was clipped by 8 bases and J by 4 bases, with 8 bases between them. CDR3 DNA: TGTGCCAGCCTGTACAGCTATGGCTACACCTTC. Protein sequence: CASLYSYGYTF.

The rearrangement uses TRBV9 and TRBJ2-3, with 8 nucleotides matching TRBD2. The V and J ends lost 0 bases and 0 bases, in that order; junction bases with no gene match: 3. Germline CDR1 reads SGDLS; CDR2 reads YYNGEE. The CDR3 runs 16 residues. CDR3 sequence reads: CASSVGLAPSTDTQYF. In DNA form, the CDR3 reads TGTGCCAGCAGCGTAGGACTAGCGCCTAGCACAGATACGCAGTATTTT.

A word on this clone: At one boundary the junction diverges from the germline segment, which might be a read error. The chain links TRBV7-7 to TRBJ2-1; 8 bases line up with TRBD1. The germline V gene has CDR1 SSHAT and CDR2 FNYEAQ (reference sequence). CDR3 length: 16 amino acids. The CDR3 is CASSLASGGLYNEQFF. CDR3 sequence (DNA): TGTGCTAGCAGCTTAGCGTCAGGGGGCCTCTACAATGAGCAGTTCTTC.

In DNA form, the CDR3 reads TGTGCCACCAGCAGAATCCCCAGGACGGGCAGAAAAGAGACCCAGTACTTC. Amino acid sequence: CATSRIPRTGRKETQYF. This chain uses TRBV15 with TRBJ2-5; no reliable D call. The CDR3 length is 17 residues. V lost 2 bases and J lost 3, with 19 bases in between. Looked up from germline, CDR1 is LNHNV and CDR2 is YYDKDF (reference sequence).

This rearrangement joins TRBV4-1 to TRBJ2-7; 10 nucleotides line up with TRBD2. V was clipped by 4 bases and J by 7 bases; unmatched bases: 10. Per the germline V gene, CDR1 is MGHRA and CDR2 is YSYEKL. The CDR3 runs 15 residues. The CDR3 loop reads CASSLSGRNKGEQYF. The CDR3 DNA follows: TGCGCCAGCAGCCTTAGCGGGAGGAATAAGGGGGAGCAGTACTTC.

The chain employs TRBV9 and TRBJ2-1; D gene ambiguous. The CDR3 contains 12 residues. Trimming shortened V by 1 base and J by 9 bases, and 8 bases separated the two germline ends. Germline CDR1 is SGDLS and CDR2 is YYNGEE. CDR3 sequence reads: CASSVNPPEQFF. CDR3 coding DNA: TGTGCCAGCAGCGTAAACCCCCCTGAGCAGTTCTTC. The full variable domain, its missing parts supplied by reference TRBV9 and TRBJ2-1, is DSGVTQTPKHLITATGQRVTLRCSPRSGDLSVYWYQQSLDQGLQFLIQYYNGEERAKGNILERFSAQQFPDLHSELNLSSLELGDSALYFCASSVNPPEQFFGPGTRLTVL.

This chain joins TRBV4-1 and TRBJ2-3; 9 bases align to TRBD2. The CDR3 runs to 15 residues. With 4 bases clipped from V and 4 bases from J, the junction kept 6 bases outside the gene matches. Germline V gene lookup returns CDR1 MGHRA and CDR2 YSYEKL. DNA for the CDR3: TGCGCCAGCAGCCGAGCCGCGGGGGGGCCAGATACGCAGTATTTT. The encoded protein is CASSRAAGGPDTQYF.

Here the CDR3 reads CASSPRGRSYEQYF. CDR3 coding DNA: TGTGCCAGCAGCCCCCGAGGGCGATCCTACGAGCAGTACTTC. V usage is TRBV11-3 and J usage is TRBJ2-7, with a weak D call TRBD2 (5 bases). The germline gives CDR1 SGHNT, CDR2 YENEEA. The CDR3 is made up of 14 amino acids. Deletions cut 5 bases from V and 1 base from J, with 12 bases between.

The chain employs TRBV7-2 and TRBJ2-5; 9 bases fit TRBD2. This CDR3 has 14 amino acids. The V gene end was trimmed by 6 bases and the J gene end by 2 bases; junction bases not matched to a gene: 4. CDR1 and CDR2 (germline): SGHTA, FQGNSA. For the CDR3, the DNA is TGTGCCAGCAGATTGGGACTAGCACAAGAGACCCAGTACTTC. It yields the protein CASRLGLAQETQYF.

The chain is built from TRBV27 and TRBJ2-7; 7 nucleotides agree with TRBD1. Per the germline V gene, CDR1 is MNHEY and CDR2 is SMNVEV (reference sequence). The CDR3 runs to 13 residues. V lost 5 bases, J lost 4 bases, and 5 bases stayed unmatched. The CDR3 sequence is CASSERQGYEQYF. DNA of the CDR3: TGTGCCAGCAGTGAGCGACAGGGATACGAGCAGTACTTC.

The chain uses TRBV27 and TRBJ1-4, with D tentatively TRBD1 (5 bases). V lost 9 bases, J lost 6 bases, and 14 bases lay in between. This CDR3 region has 13 residues. CDR1 is MNHEY and CDR2 is SMNVEV in the germline V gene (reference sequence). The CDR3 loop is CASSAVGDEKLFF. CDR3 bases: TGTGCCAGTTCGGCCGTGGGGGATGAAAAACTGTTTTTT. Complete variable domain (other parts from reference TRBV27 and TRBJ1-4): EAQVTQNPRYLITVTGKKLTVTCSQNMNHEYMSWYRQDPGLGLRQIYYSMNVEVTDKGDVPEGYKVSRKEKRNFPLILESPSPNQTSLYFCASSAVGDEKLFFGSGTQLSVL.

The table lists this clone with a few counts. This chain connects TRBV7-9 to TRBJ1-6; D not certain. The germline CDR1 and CDR2 sequences are SEHNR and FQNEAQ (reference sequence). Trimming stripped 2 bases from V and 14 bases from J, with 13 bases between. The CDR3 loop spans 13 amino acids. The chain's CDR3 is CASSLQSAQALHF. As DNA, the CDR3 is TGTGCCAGCAGCTTACAATCTGCTCAGGCCCTCCACTTT.

This clone was observed once. J is TRBJ2-7 and V is TRBV2; 13 nucleotides align to TRBD2. Germline trimming cut 8 bases from V and 5 bases from J; bases unmatched to any gene: 9. The CDR3 extends over 15 amino acids. Germline loops: CDR1 SNHLY, CDR2 FYNNEI. The CDR3 region is CASAWTSGSKDEQYF. In DNA, the CDR3 is TGTGCCAGCGCCTGGACTAGCGGGAGCAAGGACGAGCAGTACTTC.

This sequence joins TRBV5-6 and TRBJ1-2, with D uncertain. Germline lookup yields CDR1 SGHDT and CDR2 YYEEEE. The CDR3 covers 16 residues. The V end was cut by 3 bases, the J end by 3 bases, with 18 bases between. CDR3 loop: CASSWWIQLEDYGYTF. The CDR3 region has the DNA TGTGCCAGCAGCTGGTGGATCCAGCTAGAAGACTATGGCTACACCTTC. Drawing the rest from reference TRBV5-6 and TRBJ1-2, the complete variable domain is DAGVTQSPTHLIKTRGQQVTLRCSPKSGHDTVSWYQQALGQGPQFIFQYYEEEERQRGNFPDRFSGHQFPNYSSELNVNALLLGDSALYLCASSWWIQLEDYGYTFGSGTRLTVV.

This chain uses TRBV6-6 with TRBJ1-6, with D uncertain. Trimming removed 6 bases at V and 9 bases at J, with 18 bases between. Germline V gene data show CDR1 as MNHNY and CDR2 as SVGAGI (reference sequence). This CDR3 region has 15 residues. The CDR3 loop reads CASSPTPPWRSPLHF. The DNA for the CDR3 is TGTGCCAGCAGCCCGACACCTCCCTGGCGTTCACCCCTCCACTTT.

The chain joins TRBV5-4 to TRBJ2-5; D gene unclear. The CDR3 has 16 amino acids. The V end was cut by 2 bases, the J end by 1 base, with 15 bases between. Per the germline V gene, CDR1 is SGHNT and CDR2 is YYREEE (reference sequence). The CDR3 is CASSLRQLPFQETQYF. The CDR3 coding sequence is TGTGCCAGCAGCTTACGTCAACTCCCTTTCCAAGAGACCCAGTACTTC.